Listed here is a single TCR beta chain. Its antigen is unidentified. The data originate from a study of glioma-infiltrating T cells. General study points: A blood CDR3 motif signature was depleted in highly divergent patients.

The iRepertoire nested amplicon-rescue multiplex PCR amplified TCR alpha and beta CDR3s from RNA. One entry per CDR3 protein results from TCRdb running MiXCR on the multiplex PCR reads. The data show more than 350,000 distinct CDR3 sequences, with 35% to 45% seen just once and more than 10% held by the top ten. This CDR3 region has 12 residues. V was pared by 8 bases and J by 9 bases, with 17 bases between. The germline gives CDR1 SQVTM, CDR2 ANQGSEA. V is TRBV29-1 and J is TRBJ2-1; D is possibly TRBD1 (6 bases). This receptor was obtained from a human donor with low-grade glioma or glioblastoma, undergoing nonglioma brain surgery, or in good health (not recorded which). Sequenced input: glioma tissue, nonneoplastic brain tissue, or PBMCs (not recorded which). The CDR3 protein is CSLLRGSTEQFF. DNA of the CDR3: TGCAGCTTGCTCAGGGGAAGTACTGAGCAGTTCTTC.